The 28 T cell receptor beta chains in this list originate from one sample, sequenced in a study of shared clonotypes between healthy human individuals. Only CD45RO-negative cells positively selected for CCR7 counted as naive CD8 cells, so terminally differentiated effector memory CD45RA+ cells were excluded. Clones were sequenced by immunoSEQ multiplex PCR, and TCRdb holds only the in-frame ones, with some missing. Altogether some 2 million clones are present, about 95% being singletons, with the ten largest covering less than 1.5%. The sample was naive CD8+ T cells sorted from blood. The receptors stem from a young man in good health.

This clone was detected only once. The V and J genes are TRBV27 and TRBJ2-7; D unresolved. Trimming cost V 3 bases and J 2 bases, with 17 bases left between them. This CDR3 comprises 16 residues. Germline V gene lookup returns CDR1 MNHEY and CDR2 SMNVEV (reference sequence). The CDR3 DNA reads as TGTGCCAGCAGTTTCAGCTTTGGCGCTGAGGCCTACGAGCAGTACTTC. Translated: CASSFSFGAEAYEQYF.

This chain connects TRBV27 to TRBJ1-6; D not certain. This CDR3 is 12 amino acids long. V shed 6 bases and J shed 4 bases, with 4 bases lying between them. Germline V gene lookup returns CDR1 MNHEY and CDR2 SMNVEV (reference sequence). In nucleotides, the CDR3 is TGTGCCAGCAGGAGTTATAATTCACCCCTCCACTTT. It yields the protein CASRSYNSPLHF.

The genes are TRBV5-8 and TRBJ2-2, with D perhaps matching TRBD1 or TRBD2 (5 bases each). In germline, CDR1 is SGHTS, CDR2 YDEGEE. CDR3 size: 16 residues. Trimming cost V 9 bases and J 4 bases, with 22 bases left between them. The CDR3 DNA reads TGTGCCATCCTTCTCGACGGGGCCCTGAGCACCGGGGAGCTGTTTTTT. Amino acids: CAILLDGALSTGELFF.

This chain links TRBV4-1 with TRBJ2-3; unclear D gene. The CDR3 contains 15 residues. CDR1 and CDR2 from the germline V gene are MGHRA and YSYEKL. Trimming shortened V by 0 bases and J by 1 base, and 8 bases separated the two germline ends. CDR3: CASSQEAIGTDTQYF. The CDR3, as DNA: TGCGCCAGCAGCCAAGAAGCCATCGGCACAGATACGCAGTATTTT.

The chain recombines TRBV18 with TRBJ2-7; 7 bases are shared with TRBD1. The V segment lost 3 bases and the J segment 7 bases; nucleotides outside the gene matches: 3. The CDR3 spans 12 residues. Germline V gene sequence: CDR1 KGHSH, CDR2 LQKENI. The chain's CDR3 is CASSPDRVEQYF. The CDR3 DNA is TGTGCCAGCTCACCTGACAGGGTTGAGCAGTACTTC.

The J gene is TRBJ2-2, the V gene TRBV7-9; 9 bases match TRBD1. The CDR3 totals 15 residues. Germline assignment: CDR1 SEHNR and CDR2 FQNEAQ (reference sequence). V dropped 3 bases and J dropped 8; count of bases not matched to a gene: 7. The chain's CDR3 is CASSLGQGVAGELFF. The CDR3 bases are TGTGCCAGCAGCTTGGGACAGGGTGTTGCAGGGGAGCTGTTTTTT.

This clone was seen a few times. The rearrangement links TRBV6-4 to TRBJ1-5, with D uncertain. The CDR3 covers 9 residues. CDR1 MRHNA and CDR2 SNTAGT come from the germline V gene. Trimming removed 6 bases at V and 9 bases at J, with 3 bases between. CDR3 bases: TGTGCCAGCAGAAGGCCCCAGCATTTT. Residues: CASRRPQHF.

This clone was detected once. V usage is TRBV27 and J usage is TRBJ2-1, with 7 nucleotides matching TRBD2. This CDR3 comprises 16 residues. With 8 bases clipped from V and 8 bases from J, the junction kept 18 bases outside the gene matches. Germline CDR1 is MNHEY and CDR2 is SMNVEV (reference sequence). The CDR3 coding sequence is TGTGCCAGCCTGCCTCTTCCTAGCGGCGACGGGGATGAGCAGTTCTTC. Its protein product is CASLPLPSGDGDEQFF.

This chain joins TRBV19 and TRBJ2-5, with 9 nucleotides matching TRBD2. J was trimmed by 2 bases and V by 5 bases; bases with no gene match: 6. The length of the CDR3 is 15 residues. The V gene's germline CDR1 is LNHDA and CDR2 SQIVND (reference sequence). CDR3 residues: CASSVRTSVQETQYF. The CDR3 DNA reads TGTGCCAGTAGTGTACGGACTAGCGTACAAGAGACCCAGTACTTC.

This clone is a singleton in its sample. The rearrangement links TRBV28 to TRBJ2-2; D not resolved. The CDR3 runs to 15 residues. Germline CDR1 reads MDHEN; CDR2 reads SYDVKM. Trimming shortened V by 1 base and J by 4 bases, and 10 bases separated the two germline ends. CDR3: CASSLSVSSTGELFF. The CDR3 bases are TGTGCCAGCAGTTTATCGGTTTCATCCACCGGGGAGCTGTTTTTT. Supplemented by reference TRBV28 and TRBJ2-2, the full variable domain reads DVKVTQSSRYLVKRTGEKVFLECVQDMDHENMFWYRQDPGLGLRLIYFSYDVKMKEKGDIPEGYSVSREKKERFSLILESASTNQTSMYLCASSLSVSSTGELFFGEGSRLTVL.

This chain joins TRBV29-1 and TRBJ2-2, with 7 positions matching TRBD2. Germline V gives CDR1 SQVTM, CDR2 ANQGSEA. Germline trimming cut 0 bases from V and 3 bases from J; bases unmatched to any gene: 4. The CDR3 extends over 15 amino acids. The CDR3 spells CSVEDFGGDTGELFF. The CDR3, as DNA: TGCAGCGTTGAAGATTTTGGGGGGGACACCGGGGAGCTGTTTTTT.

The J gene is TRBJ1-1, the V gene TRBV29-1; the D gene is possibly TRBD1 (5 bases). The CDR3 consists of 14 residues. Trimming pared 2 bases from V and 7 bases from J, leaving 17 bases between. Germline V gene data show CDR1 as SQVTM and CDR2 as ANQGSEA. The CDR3 DNA reads as TGCAGCGTTGAATTCCCCCCTGAGGGGCGTGAAGCTTTCTTT. The encoded protein is CSVEFPPEGREAFF.

This sequence joins TRBV4-2 and TRBJ2-1; D ambiguous. Germline assignment: CDR1 LGHNA and CDR2 YNFKEQ. The CDR3 runs to 16 residues. With 1 base removed from V and 0 bases from J, the gap between germline ends came to 10 bases. In DNA form, the CDR3 reads TGTGCCAGCAGCCAAGCTGACTGGGGCTCCTACAATGAGCAGTTCTTC. It yields the protein CASSQADWGSYNEQFF.

J is TRBJ2-2 and V is TRBV11-1; TRBD1 agrees at 8 bases. The germline V gene encodes CDR1 SGHAT and CDR2 FQDESV (reference sequence). This CDR3 has 16 residues. Trimming removed 5 bases from V and 3 bases from J; junction bases left unmatched: 8. The CDR3 sequence is CASSPGRQGYTGELFF. Written as DNA, the CDR3 is TGTGCCAGCAGCCCCGGACGACAGGGGTACACCGGGGAGCTGTTTTTT. Using reference TRBV11-1 and TRBJ2-2 for the parts outside the CDR3, the full variable domain is EAEVAQSPRYKITEKSQAVAFWCDPISGHATLYWYRQILGQGPELLVQFQDESVVDDSQLPKDRFSAERLKGVDSTLKIQPAELGDSAMYLCASSPGRQGYTGELFFGEGSRLTVL.

As DNA, the CDR3 is TGCGCCAGCAGCCACCCGGACTCGGCTAGCACCTTC. It encodes CASSHPDSASTF. The chain links TRBV4-1 to TRBJ1-2, with D uncertain. This CDR3 has 12 amino acids. CDR1 is MGHRA and CDR2 is YSYEKL in the germline V gene. V lost 3 bases and J 13 bases, leaving 15 bases between the germline ends.

The chain is built from TRBV7-9 and TRBJ2-7, with a possible D match to TRBD1 (5 bases). Germline V gene lookup returns CDR1 SEHNR and CDR2 FQNEAQ (reference sequence). This CDR3 is built from 14 residues. V was shortened by 0 bases and J by 3 bases, with 9 bases between the two germline ends. The CDR3 bases are TGTGCCAGCAGCTTAGCGAGTCAGGGCTACGAGCAGTACTTC. Its protein is CASSLASQGYEQYF.

This rearrangement joins TRBV28 to TRBJ2-5; D might be TRBD2 (5 bases). Trimming shortened V by 2 bases and J by 1 base, and 11 bases separated the two germline ends. There are 15 residues in the CDR3. The germline gives CDR1 MDHEN, CDR2 SYDVKM. The CDR3 region has the DNA TGTGCCAGCAGTTTAGACGGGGAAAGCCAAGAGACCCAGTACTTC. Translating gives CASSLDGESQETQYF.

The chain recombines TRBV2 with TRBJ2-7; D not certain. This CDR3 is 15 amino acids long. CDR1 and CDR2 from the germline V gene are SNHLY and FYNNEI. The V end was cut by 6 bases, the J end by 0 bases, with 15 bases between. CDR3 in amino acids: CASRVSASSSYEQYF. The CDR3 DNA is TGTGCCAGCAGAGTATCGGCCTCAAGCTCCTACGAGCAGTACTTC.

This chain connects TRBV9 to TRBJ1-1; maybe TRBD1 (5 bases). This CDR3 is 14 amino acids long. The V gene lost 3 bases and the J gene lost 0 bases, with 9 bases spanning the gap. The germline CDR1 and CDR2 sequences are SGDLS and YYNGEE. CDR3 bases: TGTGCCAGCAGCGCCGGGGCAATGAACACTGAAGCTTTCTTT. It specifies CASSAGAMNTEAFF.

In this sample, this clone turned up once. The chain couples TRBV6-1 to TRBJ2-7; D could derive from TRBD1 or TRBD2 (7 bases each). Trimming pared 2 bases from V and 3 bases from J, leaving 17 bases between. Per the germline V gene, CDR1 is MNHNS and CDR2 is SASEGT. The CDR3 sequence is 16 residues long. CDR3 region: CASSEQGGRFSYEQYF. DNA of the CDR3: TGTGCCAGCAGTGAACAGGGGGGGAGGTTTAGCTACGAGCAGTACTTC.

Note on this clone: At the DNA level, this CDR3 is encoded by other sequences in the same sample as well. This chain links TRBV6-5 with TRBJ1-2; D is unclear. The V gene's germline CDR1 is MNHEY and CDR2 SVGAGI. The CDR3 runs to 14 residues. The V gene lost 0 bases and the J gene lost 4 bases, with 9 bases spanning the gap. DNA for the CDR3: TGTGCCAGCAGTTACTCTGAGGGCGGCTATGGCTACACCTTC. This codes for CASSYSEGGYGYTF.

A note on this clone: This sample includes further DNA sequences coding for the same CDR3. J is TRBJ2-1 and V is TRBV11-2; the D is unclear. Trimming stripped 5 bases from V and 0 bases from J, with 5 bases between. CDR3 length: 13 amino acids. Germline values: CDR1 SGHAT, CDR2 FQNNGV. CDR3 region: CASSLNSYNEQFF. CDR3 bases: TGTGCCAGCAGCCTAAACTCCTACAATGAGCAGTTCTTC.

The gene calls are TRBV18 and TRBJ1-1; 7 nucleotides match TRBD1. The germline gives CDR1 KGHSH, CDR2 LQKENI. V was clipped by 1 base and J by 6 bases; unmatched bases: 8. This CDR3 has 15 residues. Written as DNA, the CDR3 is TGTGCCAGCTCACCACTGCAGGGCCAGGGGGCTGAAGCTTTCTTT. This encodes CASSPLQGQGAEAFF.

The chain uses TRBV5-8 and TRBJ2-5, with D perhaps matching TRBD1 or TRBD2 (5 bases each). From germline, CDR1 is SGHTS and CDR2 YDEGEE. CDR3 length: 13 residues. Deletions cut 0 bases from V and 5 bases from J, with 8 bases between. In nucleotides, the CDR3 is TGTGCCAGCAGCTTGGTAGGGGAGGAGACCCAGTACTTC. It yields the protein CASSLVGEETQYF.

The chain combines TRBV6-7 with TRBJ1-3; D is undetermined. TRBV6-7 is marked as an open reading frame, function uncertain. V lost 0 bases and J 5 bases, leaving 20 bases between the germline ends. The CDR3 length is 18 residues. In DNA form, the CDR3 reads TGTGCCAGCAGTTACTCGTCTTGGCGAGAGGCTCCCAGAAACACCATATATTTT. This sequence encodes CASSYSSWREAPRNTIYF.

CDR3 in DNA: TGTGCCAGCAGCCCCAACGGGGGGCAAGATCCCCAGCATTTT. Protein sequence: CASSPNGGQDPQHF. The chain carries TRBV7-6 and TRBJ1-5; possibly TRBD1 for D (6 bases). This CDR3 is 14 amino acids long. Trimming took off 5 bases at V and 10 bases at J, with 18 bases between the two ends. From germline, CDR1 is SGHVS and CDR2 FNYEAQ.

This chain connects TRBV6-5 to TRBJ2-7; D remains unclear. Trimming took 0 bases from V and 4 from J, leaving 16 bases between them. Per the germline V gene, CDR1 is MNHEY and CDR2 is SVGAGI. The CDR3 has 16 amino acids. DNA for the CDR3: TGTGCCAGCAGTTACTCCCGAGCAGTAGCCGATTACGAGCAGTACTTC. Its translation: CASSYSRAVADYEQYF.

The J gene is TRBJ2-7, the V gene TRBV19; either TRBD1 or TRBD2 may supply D (5 bases each). Germline V CDR1 and CDR2: LNHDA, SQIVND (reference sequence). The V end was cut by 5 bases, the J end by 0 bases, with 11 bases between. The CDR3 contains 14 residues. The CDR3 nucleotides are TGTGCCAGTAGTTCCGGGACGGTCTCCTACGAGCAGTACTTC. Amino acids: CASSSGTVSYEQYF.